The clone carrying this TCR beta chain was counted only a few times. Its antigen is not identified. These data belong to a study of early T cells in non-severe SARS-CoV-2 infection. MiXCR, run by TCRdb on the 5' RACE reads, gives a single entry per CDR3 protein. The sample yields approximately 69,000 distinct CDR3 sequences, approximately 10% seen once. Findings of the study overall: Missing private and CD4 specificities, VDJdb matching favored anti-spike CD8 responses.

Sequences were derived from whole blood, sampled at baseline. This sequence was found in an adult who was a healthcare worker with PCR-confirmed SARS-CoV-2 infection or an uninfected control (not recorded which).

CDR3 sequence: CASSYLGGRGTEAFF. The CDR3 DNA reads as TGTGCCAGCAGTTACTTGGGGGGGAGAGGGACTGAAGCTTTCTTT. V gene TRBV6-5 combines with J gene TRBJ1-1; weak D call: TRBD1 (5 bases). The CDR3 spans 15 residues. Deletions cut 1 base from V and 5 bases from J, with 14 bases between. The germline V gene has CDR1 MNHEY and CDR2 SVGAGI.